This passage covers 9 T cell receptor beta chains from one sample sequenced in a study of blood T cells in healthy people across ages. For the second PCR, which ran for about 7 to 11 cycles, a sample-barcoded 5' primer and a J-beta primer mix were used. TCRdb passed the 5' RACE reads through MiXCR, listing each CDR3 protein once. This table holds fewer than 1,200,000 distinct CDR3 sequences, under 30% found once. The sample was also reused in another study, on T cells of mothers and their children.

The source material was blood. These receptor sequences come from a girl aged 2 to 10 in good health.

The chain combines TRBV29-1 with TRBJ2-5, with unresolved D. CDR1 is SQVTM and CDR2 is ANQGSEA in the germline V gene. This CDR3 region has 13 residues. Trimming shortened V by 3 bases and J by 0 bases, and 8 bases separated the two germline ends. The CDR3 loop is CSVDSLYQETQYF. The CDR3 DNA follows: TGCAGCGTTGACTCGCTGTACCAAGAGACCCAGTACTTC.

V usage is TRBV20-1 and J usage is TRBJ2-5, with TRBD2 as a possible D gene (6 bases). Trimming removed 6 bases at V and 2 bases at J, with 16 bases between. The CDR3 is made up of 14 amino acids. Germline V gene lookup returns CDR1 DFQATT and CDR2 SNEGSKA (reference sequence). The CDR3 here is CSAVDRDLQETQYF. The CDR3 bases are TGCAGTGCAGTAGACCGGGACTTGCAAGAGACCCAGTACTTC.

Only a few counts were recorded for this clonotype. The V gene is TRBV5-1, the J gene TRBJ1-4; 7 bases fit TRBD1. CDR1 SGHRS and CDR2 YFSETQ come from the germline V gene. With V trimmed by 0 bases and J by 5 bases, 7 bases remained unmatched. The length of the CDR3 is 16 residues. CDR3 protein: CASSLEIPRGNEKLFF. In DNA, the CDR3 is TGCGCCAGCAGCTTGGAAATTCCCAGGGGGAATGAAAAACTGTTTTTT.

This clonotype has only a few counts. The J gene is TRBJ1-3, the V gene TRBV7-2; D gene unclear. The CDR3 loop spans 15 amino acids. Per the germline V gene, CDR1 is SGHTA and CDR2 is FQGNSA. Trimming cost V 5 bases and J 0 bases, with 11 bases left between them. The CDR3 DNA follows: TGTGCCAGCAGCCTCGTCGCCGACTCTGGAAACACCATATATTTT. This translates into CASSLVADSGNTIYF. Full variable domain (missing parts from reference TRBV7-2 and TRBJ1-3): GAGVSQSPSNKVTEKGKDVELRCDPISGHTALYWYRQSLGQGLEFLIYFQGNSAPDKSGLPSDRFSAERTGGSVSTLTIQRTQQEDSAVYLCASSLVADSGNTIYFGEGSWLTVV.

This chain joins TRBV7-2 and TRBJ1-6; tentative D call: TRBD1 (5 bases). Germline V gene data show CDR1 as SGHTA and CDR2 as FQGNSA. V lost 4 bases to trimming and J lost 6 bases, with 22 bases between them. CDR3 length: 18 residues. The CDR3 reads CASSSGTHLRQVNSPLHF. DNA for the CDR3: TGTGCCAGCAGCTCCGGGACCCACCTGAGGCAGGTTAATTCACCCCTCCACTTT.

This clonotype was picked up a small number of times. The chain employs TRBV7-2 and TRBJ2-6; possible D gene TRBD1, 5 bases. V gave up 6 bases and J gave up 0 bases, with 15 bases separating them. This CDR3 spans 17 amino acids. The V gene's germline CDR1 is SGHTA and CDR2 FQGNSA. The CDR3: CASRPTADHSGANVLTF. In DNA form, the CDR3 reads TGTGCCAGCAGACCGACAGCCGACCACTCTGGGGCCAACGTCCTGACTTTC.

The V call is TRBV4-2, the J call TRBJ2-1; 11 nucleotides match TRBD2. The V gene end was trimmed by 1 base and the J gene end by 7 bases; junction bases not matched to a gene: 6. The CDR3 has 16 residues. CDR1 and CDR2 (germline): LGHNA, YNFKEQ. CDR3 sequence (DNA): TGTGCCAGCAGCCAAGTTACTAGCGGGAGTGTAAATGAGCAGTTCTTC. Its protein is CASSQVTSGSVNEQFF.

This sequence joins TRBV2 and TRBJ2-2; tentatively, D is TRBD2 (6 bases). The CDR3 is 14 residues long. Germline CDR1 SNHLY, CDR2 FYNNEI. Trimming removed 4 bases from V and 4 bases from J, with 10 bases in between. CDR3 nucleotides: TGTGCCAGCAGTGTGTTGGGGGGCACCGGGGAGCTGTTTTTT. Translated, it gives CASSVLGGTGELFF.

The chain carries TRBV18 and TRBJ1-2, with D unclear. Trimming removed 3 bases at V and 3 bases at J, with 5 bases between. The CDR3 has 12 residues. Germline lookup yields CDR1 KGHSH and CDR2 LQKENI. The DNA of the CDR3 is TGTGCCAGCTCACCGGTGGACTATGGCTACACCTTC. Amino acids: CASSPVDYGYTF.